Listed here are 15 T cell receptor beta chains from one sample, sequenced in a study of T cells in narcolepsy. Some clones are missing from TCRdb's copy, which holds only in-frame ones; the method was immunoSEQ multiplex PCR. The top ten clones hold around 3.1% of a sample with 25,000 to 30,000 clones, about four fifths of them seen once. The sequenced sample consisted of CD45RA- memory CD4+ T cells from PBMCs. The receptors derive from a human donor with narcolepsy.

The chain couples TRBV29-1 to TRBJ1-1, with a tentative D call TRBD1 (6 bases). Trimming left V 4 bases short and J 1 base short, with 10 bases between. This CDR3 has 13 residues. In germline, CDR1 is SQVTM, CDR2 ANQGSEA. CDR3 DNA: TGCAGCGTTGTAACAGGGTCGAACACTGAAGCTTTCTTT. Its translation: CSVVTGSNTEAFF.

In its sample, this clone was seen once. The CDR3 protein is CASSQGWSNTEAFF. CDR3 nucleotide sequence: TGTGCCAGCAGCCAAGGTTGGTCGAACACTGAAGCTTTCTTT. The chain has TRBV7-9 and TRBJ1-1; D is unresolved. Trimming cost V 5 bases and J 1 base, with 11 bases left between them. Germline assignment: CDR1 SEHNR and CDR2 FQNEAQ (reference sequence). This CDR3 is 14 amino acids long.

This chain joins TRBV6-1 and TRBJ1-1; possibly TRBD1 for D (5 bases). The V end lost 5 bases, the J end lost 9 bases, and 10 bases lay between the germline ends. The CDR3 covers 11 residues. Germline CDR1 reads MNHNS; CDR2 reads SASEGT. Written as DNA, the CDR3 is TGTGCCAGCAGTCAGGGTACAAAAGCTTTCTTT. This encodes CASSQGTKAFF.

The chain employs TRBV30 and TRBJ2-3, with D maybe TRBD1 (5 bases). With 0 bases removed from V and 8 bases from J, the gap between germline ends came to 12 bases. The CDR3 is 13 residues long. CDR1 and CDR2 from the germline V gene are GTSNPN and SVGIG (reference sequence). CDR3 protein: CAWSVTGAATQYF. The CDR3 bases are TGTGCCTGGAGTGTAACAGGTGCAGCTACGCAGTATTTT.

This clone has more than one count but fewer than ten. The rearrangement links TRBV7-2 to TRBJ2-7, with TRBD2 identical over 10 bases. CDR3 length equals 16 residues. The germline CDR1 and CDR2 sequences are SGHTA and FQGNSA. J was trimmed by 4 bases and V by 2 bases; bases with no gene match: 8. The CDR3 coding sequence is TGTGCCAGCAGCTTAAGTGCTACTAGCGGGGTTTACGAGCAGTACTTC. This sequence encodes CASSLSATSGVYEQYF.

The V gene is TRBV5-1, the J gene TRBJ1-2, with a weak D call TRBD1 (5 bases). Trimming pared 4 bases from V and 0 bases from J, leaving 7 bases between. The CDR3 sequence is 13 residues long. Germline V gene lookup returns CDR1 SGHRS and CDR2 YFSETQ. CDR3 bases: TGCGCCAGCAGCGACAGTTCTAACTATGGCTACACCTTC. It codes for CASSDSSNYGYTF.

V gene TRBV19 combines with J gene TRBJ1-4; D might be TRBD1 (5 bases). Trimming pared 4 bases from V and 2 bases from J, leaving 11 bases between. Germline CDR1 reads LNHDA; CDR2 reads SQIVND (reference sequence). The CDR3 length is 15 residues. CDR3 sequence: CASSTLRGTNEKLFF. The CDR3 DNA follows: TGTGCCAGTAGTACCCTACGGGGCACTAATGAAAAACTGTTTTTT.

This chain links TRBV11-2 with TRBJ2-7; 8 positions match TRBD2. Germline V CDR1 and CDR2: SGHAT, FQNNGV. The junction had 14 bases not matched to a gene; V was cut back by 4 bases and J by 0 bases. CDR3 length equals 18 residues. The CDR3 here is CASSSIFQLAESSYEQYF. The CDR3 nucleotides read TGTGCCAGCAGCTCCATTTTCCAACTAGCGGAGAGCTCCTACGAGCAGTACTTC.

V usage is TRBV5-5 and J usage is TRBJ2-4; 8 nucleotides line up with TRBD1. This CDR3 contains 17 residues. The V segment lost 0 bases and the J segment 7 bases; nucleotides outside the gene matches: 12. Germline V gives CDR1 SGHKS, CDR2 YYEKEE (reference sequence). The CDR3 region is CASSLDVTGARSNIQYF. CDR3 in DNA: TGTGCCAGCAGCTTGGACGTGACAGGGGCTCGGAGTAACATTCAGTACTTC.

The chain recombines TRBV6-5 with TRBJ2-7; D remains ambiguous. The germline gives CDR1 MNHEY, CDR2 SVGAGI. Trimming shortened V by 6 bases and J by 2 bases, and 5 bases separated the two germline ends. This CDR3 region has 11 residues. CDR3 sequence reads: CASRDTYEQYF. CDR3 nucleotide sequence: TGTGCCAGCAGAGACACCTACGAGCAGTACTTC.

This chain links TRBV2 with TRBJ1-5; 12 nucleotides match TRBD1. Germline V gene sequence: CDR1 SNHLY, CDR2 FYNNEI. There are 15 residues in the CDR3. V gave up 7 bases and J gave up 7 bases; unmatched junction bases: 8. CDR3 amino acids: CASNWDRGPGQPQHF. CDR3 DNA: TGTGCCAGCAACTGGGACAGGGGGCCCGGACAGCCCCAGCATTTT.

The chain recombines TRBV2 with TRBJ2-2; 15 bases match TRBD2. The length of the CDR3 is 21 residues. The V gene's germline CDR1 is SNHLY and CDR2 FYNNEI. V lost 8 bases and J lost 6; bases outside the gene matches: 22. The DNA for the CDR3 is TGTGCCAGCCAACCGCACGGACTAGCGGGGGGGCAGTGGGATGTGGCCGGGGAGCTGTTTTTT. Its protein product is CASQPHGLAGGQWDVAGELFF.

This chain joins TRBV6-1 and TRBJ2-5, with a weak D call TRBD2 (6 bases). The end of the DNA fits TRBJ2-7 better, so the J call may be wrong. This CDR3 spans 15 amino acids. Germline CDR1 is MNHNS and CDR2 is SASEGT. CDR3 amino acids: CASSDLGGLPYEQYF. CDR3 DNA: TGTGCCAGCAGTGATTTGGGGGGACTGCCCTACGAGCAGTACTTC.

The CDR3, as DNA: TGTGCCAGCAGCCCCTTCAGGGGGGACTCCTACGAGCAGTACTTC. Protein sequence: CASSPFRGDSYEQYF. V is TRBV7-8 and J is TRBJ2-7; maybe TRBD1 (7 bases). Per germline, CDR1 SGHVS and CDR2 FQNEAQ. V was trimmed by 5 bases and J by 0 bases, leaving 14 bases between them. The CDR3 runs 15 residues. The complete variable domain, with remaining parts taken from reference TRBV7-8 and TRBJ2-7, reads GAGVSQSPRYKVAKRGQDVALRCDPISGHVSLFWYQQALGQGPEFLTYFQNEAQLDKSGLPSDRFFAERPEGSVSTLKIQRTQQEDSAVYLCASSPFRGDSYEQYFGPGTRLTVT.

The gene calls are TRBV11-2 and TRBJ1-5; tentatively, D is TRBD1 (5 bases). The V end was cut by 3 bases, the J end by 3 bases, with 9 bases between. The CDR3 runs 14 residues. Germline assignment: CDR1 SGHAT and CDR2 FQNNGV. The DNA of the CDR3 is TGTGCCAGCAGCTTGGAGGGGCCCAATCAGCCCCAGCATTTT. This sequence encodes CASSLEGPNQPQHF.